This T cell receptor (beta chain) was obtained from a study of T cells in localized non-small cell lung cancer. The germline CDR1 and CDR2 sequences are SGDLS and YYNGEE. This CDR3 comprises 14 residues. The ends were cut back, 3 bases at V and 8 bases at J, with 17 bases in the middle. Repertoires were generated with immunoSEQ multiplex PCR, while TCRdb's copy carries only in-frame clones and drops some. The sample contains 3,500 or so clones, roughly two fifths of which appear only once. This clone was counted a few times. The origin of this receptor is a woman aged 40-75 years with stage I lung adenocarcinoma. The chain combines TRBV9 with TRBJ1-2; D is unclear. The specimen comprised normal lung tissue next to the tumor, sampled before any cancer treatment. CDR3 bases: TGTGCCAGCAGCGCCACTCCGGGAGTGATCGGCTACACCTTC. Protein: CASSATPGVIGYTF. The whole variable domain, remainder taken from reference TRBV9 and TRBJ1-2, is DSGVTQTPKHLITATGQRVTLRCSPRSGDLSVYWYQQSLDQGLQFLIQYYNGEERAKGNILERFSAQQFPDLHSELNLSSLELGDSALYFCASSATPGVIGYTFGSGTRLTVV.